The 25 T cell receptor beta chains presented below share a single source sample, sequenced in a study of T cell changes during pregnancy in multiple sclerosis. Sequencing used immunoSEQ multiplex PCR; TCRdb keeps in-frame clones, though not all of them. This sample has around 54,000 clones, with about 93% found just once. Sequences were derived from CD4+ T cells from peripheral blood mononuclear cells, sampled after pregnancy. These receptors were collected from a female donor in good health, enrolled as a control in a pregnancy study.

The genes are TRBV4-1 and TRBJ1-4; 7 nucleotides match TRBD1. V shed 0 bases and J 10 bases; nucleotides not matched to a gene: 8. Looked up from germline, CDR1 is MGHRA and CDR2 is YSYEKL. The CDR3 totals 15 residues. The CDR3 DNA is TGCGCCAGCAGCCAAGATCGGCAGGGGGGCGTAAAACTGTTTTTT. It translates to CASSQDRQGGVKLFF.

In nucleotides, the CDR3 is TGTGCCAGCAGGGTGACAGGGGTCTATAGTCAGCCCCAGCATTTT. This codes for CASRVTGVYSQPQHF. The chain carries TRBV6-1 and TRBJ1-5; 8 bases align to TRBD1. J was trimmed by 6 bases and V by 6 bases; bases with no gene match: 10. CDR1 and CDR2 (germline): MNHNS, SASEGT. CDR3 length: 15 amino acids.

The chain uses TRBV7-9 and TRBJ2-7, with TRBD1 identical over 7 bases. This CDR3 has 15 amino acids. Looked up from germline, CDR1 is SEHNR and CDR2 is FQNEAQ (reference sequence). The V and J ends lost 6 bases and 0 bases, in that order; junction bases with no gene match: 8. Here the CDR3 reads CASSWDSRVSYEQYF. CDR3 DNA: TGTGCCAGCAGTTGGGACAGCCGCGTCTCCTACGAGCAGTACTTC.

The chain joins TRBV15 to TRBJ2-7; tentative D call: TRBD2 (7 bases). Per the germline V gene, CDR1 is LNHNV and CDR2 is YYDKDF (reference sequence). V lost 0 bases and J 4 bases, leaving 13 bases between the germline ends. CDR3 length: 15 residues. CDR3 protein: CATSRDRGLRYEQYF. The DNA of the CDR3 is TGTGCCACCAGCAGAGACAGGGGACTAAGGTACGAGCAGTACTTC.

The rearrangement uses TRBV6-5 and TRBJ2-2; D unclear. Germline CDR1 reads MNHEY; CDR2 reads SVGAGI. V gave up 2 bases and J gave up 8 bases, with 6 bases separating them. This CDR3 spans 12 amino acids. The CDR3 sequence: CASSYPGGELFF. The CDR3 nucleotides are TGTGCCAGCAGTTACCCCGGGGGGGAGCTGTTTTTT.

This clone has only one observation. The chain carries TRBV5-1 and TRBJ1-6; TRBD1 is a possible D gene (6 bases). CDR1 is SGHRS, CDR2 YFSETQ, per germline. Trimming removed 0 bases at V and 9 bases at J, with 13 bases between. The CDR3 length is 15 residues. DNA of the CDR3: TGCGCCAGCAGCTTGGAAGGGGGTATTGGTTCACCCCTCCACTTT. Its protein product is CASSLEGGIGSPLHF.

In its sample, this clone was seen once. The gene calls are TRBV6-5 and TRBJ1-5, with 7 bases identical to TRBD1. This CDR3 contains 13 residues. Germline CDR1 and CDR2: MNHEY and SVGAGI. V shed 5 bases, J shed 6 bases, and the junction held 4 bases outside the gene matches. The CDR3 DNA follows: TGTGCCAGCAGTACGACAGGGACTCAGCCCCAGCATTTT. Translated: CASSTTGTQPQHF.

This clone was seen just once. CDR3 sequence reads: CASRPGTSGTYEQYF. The DNA of the CDR3 is TGCGCCAGCAGGCCCGGGACTAGCGGGACCTACGAGCAGTACTTC. The rearrangement uses TRBV10-2 and TRBJ2-7; 13 nucleotides agree with TRBD2. Germline loops: CDR1 WSHSY, CDR2 SAAADI. The junction had 4 bases not matched to a gene; V was cut back by 6 bases and J by 2 bases. The CDR3 consists of 15 residues.

The CDR3 spells CASSPSYGYTF. Here the CDR3 DNA reads TGTGCCAGCAGTCCATCCTATGGCTACACCTTC. V usage is TRBV6-5 and J usage is TRBJ1-2; D remains ambiguous. This CDR3 comprises 11 residues. The germline V gene encodes CDR1 MNHEY and CDR2 SVGAGI. Trimming pared 5 bases from V and 4 bases from J, leaving 5 bases between.

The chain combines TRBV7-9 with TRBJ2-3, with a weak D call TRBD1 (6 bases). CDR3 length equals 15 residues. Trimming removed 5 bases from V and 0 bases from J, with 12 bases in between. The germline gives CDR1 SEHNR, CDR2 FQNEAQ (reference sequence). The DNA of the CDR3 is TGTGCCAGCAGCCGACAGGAACTAAGCACAGATACGCAGTATTTT. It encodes CASSRQELSTDTQYF.

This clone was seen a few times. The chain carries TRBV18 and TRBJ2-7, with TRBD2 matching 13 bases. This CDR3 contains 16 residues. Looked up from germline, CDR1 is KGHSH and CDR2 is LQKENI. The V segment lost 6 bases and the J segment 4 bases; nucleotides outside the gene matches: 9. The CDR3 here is CASSPRTSGSTYEQYF. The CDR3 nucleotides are TGTGCCAGCTCCCCAAGGACTAGCGGGAGTACGTACGAGCAGTACTTC.

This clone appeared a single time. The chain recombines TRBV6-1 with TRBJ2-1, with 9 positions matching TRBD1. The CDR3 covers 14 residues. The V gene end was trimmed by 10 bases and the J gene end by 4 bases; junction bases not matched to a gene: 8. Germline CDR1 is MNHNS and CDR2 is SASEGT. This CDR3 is CAISRTGEYNEQFF. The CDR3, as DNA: TGTGCCATAAGCCGGACAGGGGAGTACAATGAGCAGTTCTTC.

CDR3 loop: CASSMGLAGVRTGELFF. For the CDR3, the DNA is TGTGCCAGTAGTATGGGACTAGCGGGAGTTCGGACCGGGGAGCTGTTTTTT. The chain employs TRBV19 and TRBJ2-2; 14 bases match TRBD2. This CDR3 has 17 residues. The germline CDR1 and CDR2 sequences are LNHDA and SQIVND (reference sequence). Trimming at V came to 3 bases and at J to 5 bases, leaving 5 bases not matched to a gene.

The CDR3 reads CASAVTGGNTIYF. For the CDR3, the DNA is TGTGCCAGCGCTGTGACGGGGGGAAACACCATATATTTT. J is TRBJ1-3 and V is TRBV11-2; D remains ambiguous. Germline CDR1 SGHAT, CDR2 FQNNGV. The CDR3 sequence is 13 residues long. V was trimmed by 8 bases and J by 4 bases, leaving 12 bases between them.

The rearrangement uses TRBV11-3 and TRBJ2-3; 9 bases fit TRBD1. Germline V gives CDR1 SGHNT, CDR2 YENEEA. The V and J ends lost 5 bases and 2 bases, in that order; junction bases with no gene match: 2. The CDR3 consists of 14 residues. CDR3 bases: TGTGCCAGCAGCCACAGGGGGCACACAGATACGCAGTATTTT. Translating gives CASSHRGHTDTQYF.

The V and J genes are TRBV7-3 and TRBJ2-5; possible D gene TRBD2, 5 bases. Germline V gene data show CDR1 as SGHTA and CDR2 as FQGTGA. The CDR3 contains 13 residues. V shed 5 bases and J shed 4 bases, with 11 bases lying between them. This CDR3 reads CASSQRDGETQYF. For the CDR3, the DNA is TGTGCCAGCAGCCAGAGGGATGGAGAGACCCAGTACTTC.

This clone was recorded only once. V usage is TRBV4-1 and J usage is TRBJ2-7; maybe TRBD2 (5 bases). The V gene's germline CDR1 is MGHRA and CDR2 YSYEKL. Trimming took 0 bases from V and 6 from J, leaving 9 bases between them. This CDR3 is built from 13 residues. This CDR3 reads CASSQDRGSEQYF. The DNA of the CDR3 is TGCGCCAGCAGCCAAGATCGAGGGTCCGAGCAGTACTTC.

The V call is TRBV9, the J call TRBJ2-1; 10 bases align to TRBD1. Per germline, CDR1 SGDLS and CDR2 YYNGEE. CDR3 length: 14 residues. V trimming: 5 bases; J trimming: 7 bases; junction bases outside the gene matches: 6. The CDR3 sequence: CASRPGTGANEQFF. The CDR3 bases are TGTGCCAGCAGGCCGGGGACAGGGGCGAATGAGCAGTTCTTC.

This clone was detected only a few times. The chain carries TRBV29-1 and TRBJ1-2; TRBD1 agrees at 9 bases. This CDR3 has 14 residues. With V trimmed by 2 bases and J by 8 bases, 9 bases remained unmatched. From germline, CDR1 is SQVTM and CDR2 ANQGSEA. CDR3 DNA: TGCAGCGTTGAATGGGTACAGGGGGCGCGCGGCTACACCTTC. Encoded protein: CSVEWVQGARGYTF.

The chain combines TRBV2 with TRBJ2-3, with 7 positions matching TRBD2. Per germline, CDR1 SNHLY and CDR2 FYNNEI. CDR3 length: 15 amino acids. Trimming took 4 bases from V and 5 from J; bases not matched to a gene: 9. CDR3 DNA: TGTGCCAGCAGTGCAGGAGTGGGAGGGAGAGATACGCAGTATTTT. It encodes CASSAGVGGRDTQYF.

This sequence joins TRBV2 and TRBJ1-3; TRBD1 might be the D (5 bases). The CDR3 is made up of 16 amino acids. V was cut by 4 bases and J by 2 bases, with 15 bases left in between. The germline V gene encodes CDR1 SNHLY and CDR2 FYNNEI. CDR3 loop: CASSATGGDAGNTIYF. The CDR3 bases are TGTGCCAGCAGTGCGACCGGGGGTGACGCTGGAAACACCATATATTTT.

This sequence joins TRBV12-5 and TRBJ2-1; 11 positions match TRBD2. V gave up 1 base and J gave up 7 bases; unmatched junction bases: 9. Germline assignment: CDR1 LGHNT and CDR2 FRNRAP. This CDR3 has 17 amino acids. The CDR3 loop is CASGLALLAGVGNEQFF. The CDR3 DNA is TGTGCTAGTGGTTTGGCCCTACTAGCGGGAGTCGGGAATGAGCAGTTCTTC.

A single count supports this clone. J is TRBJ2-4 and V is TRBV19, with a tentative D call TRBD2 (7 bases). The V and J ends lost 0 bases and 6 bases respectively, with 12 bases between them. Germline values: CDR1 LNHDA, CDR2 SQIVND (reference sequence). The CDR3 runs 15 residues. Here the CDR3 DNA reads TGTGCCAGTAGTATAGATCTAAGGGGGGGAAACATTCAGTACTTC. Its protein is CASSIDLRGGNIQYF.

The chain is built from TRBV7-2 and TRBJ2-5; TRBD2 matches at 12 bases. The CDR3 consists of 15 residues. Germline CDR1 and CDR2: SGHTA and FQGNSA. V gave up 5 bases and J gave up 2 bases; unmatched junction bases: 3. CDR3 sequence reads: CASSRLAGAQETQYF. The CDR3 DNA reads TGTGCCAGCAGCAGACTAGCGGGGGCACAAGAGACCCAGTACTTC.

CDR3 sequence (DNA): TGTGCCAGCAGCGCAAGGGGGCCAGGATGGGGTGATACGCAGTATTTT. Encoded protein: CASSARGPGWGDTQYF. This chain links TRBV7-9 with TRBJ2-3, with TRBD1 identical over 7 bases. Germline V gene sequence: CDR1 SEHNR, CDR2 FQNEAQ (reference sequence). V was pared by 5 bases and J by 6 bases, with 14 bases of the junction left unmatched. This CDR3 has 16 residues. Supplemented by reference TRBV7-9 and TRBJ2-3, the full variable domain reads DTGVSQNPRHKITKRGQNVTFRCDPISEHNRLYWYRQTLGQGPEFLTYFQNEAQLEKSRLLSDRFSAERPKGSFSTLEIQRTEQGDSAMYLCASSARGPGWGDTQYFGPGTRLTVL.